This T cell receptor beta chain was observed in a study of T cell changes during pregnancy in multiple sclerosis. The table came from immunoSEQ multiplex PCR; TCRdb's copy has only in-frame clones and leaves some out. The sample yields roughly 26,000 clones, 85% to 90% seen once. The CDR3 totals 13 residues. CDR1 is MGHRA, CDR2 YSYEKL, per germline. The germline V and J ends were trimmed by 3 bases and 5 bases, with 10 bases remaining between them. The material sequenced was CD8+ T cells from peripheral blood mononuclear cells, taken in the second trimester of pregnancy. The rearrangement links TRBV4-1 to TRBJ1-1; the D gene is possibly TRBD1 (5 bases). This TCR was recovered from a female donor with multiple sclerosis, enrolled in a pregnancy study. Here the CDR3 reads CASSHGPGTEAFF. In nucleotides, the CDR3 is TGCGCCAGCAGCCATGGCCCAGGGACTGAAGCTTTCTTT.